The sequence of this TCR beta chain was determined in a study of blood T cell repertoires in COVID-19. The assay was immunoSEQ multiplex PCR, and TCRdb's table has in-frame clones only and misses some. Found here are 150,000 to 200,000 clones, 75% to 90% of them singletons; the top ten hold approximately 0.8%. Per the germline V gene, CDR1 is WSHSY and CDR2 is SAAADI. The CDR3 totals 13 residues. V was trimmed by 6 bases and J by 3 bases, leaving 12 bases between them. The chain joins TRBV10-2 to TRBJ2-7; D perhaps matches TRBD1 (7 bases). This TCR was sampled from a young woman who had recovered from COVID-19. Material for sequencing was PBMCs or T cells enriched from blood (not recorded which). The CDR3 loop reads CASRRDSNYEQYF. The CDR3 bases are TGCGCCAGCAGGCGGGACAGCAACTACGAGCAGTACTTC.